The 18 T cell receptor beta chains below all came from one sample that was sequenced in a study of control samples from healthy donors and cancer patients. Assay used: immunoSEQ multiplex PCR; TCRdb lists only in-frame clones, some missing. Of approximately 28,000 clones in the sample, around 92% were seen once. Source material: PBMCs. These receptor sequences come from a man aged 50 or older with lung cancer.

The genes are TRBV7-3 and TRBJ2-1; 7 bases are shared with TRBD2. CDR3 size: 15 residues. The germline CDR1 and CDR2 sequences are SGHTA and FQGTGA. The V gene end was trimmed by 5 bases and the J gene end by 4 bases; junction bases not matched to a gene: 8. Here the CDR3 reads CASSTSPGGYNEQFF. CDR3 coding DNA: TGTGCCAGCAGCACGAGTCCGGGGGGATACAATGAGCAGTTCTTC. Based on the CDR3 plus reference TRBV7-3 and TRBJ2-1, the full variable domain is GAGVSQTPSNKVTEKGKYVELRCDPISGHTALYWYRQSLGQGPEFLIYFQGTGAADDSGLPNDRFFAVRPEGSVSTLKIQRTERGDSAVYLCASSTSPGGYNEQFFGPGTRLTVL.

This clone appeared a single time. The V and J genes are TRBV30 and TRBJ1-5; D remains ambiguous. Germline assignment: CDR1 GTSNPN and CDR2 SVGIG (reference sequence). This CDR3 contains 13 residues. V was shortened by 2 bases and J by 0 bases, with 5 bases between the two germline ends. The CDR3 reads CAWSINSNQPQHF. As DNA, the CDR3 is TGTGCCTGGAGTATTAATAGCAATCAGCCCCAGCATTTT.

The chain links TRBV30 to TRBJ2-2; maybe TRBD1 (5 bases). Trimming cost V 3 bases and J 5 bases, with 16 bases left between them. Germline values: CDR1 GTSNPN, CDR2 SVGIG (reference sequence). The CDR3 length is 15 residues. CDR3: CAWSKKGAATGELFF. In nucleotides, the CDR3 is TGTGCCTGGAGCAAGAAAGGGGCCGCGACCGGGGAGCTGTTTTTT.

The V and J genes are TRBV5-5 and TRBJ2-2; D could derive from TRBD1 or TRBD2 (5 bases each). Germline V gene lookup returns CDR1 SGHKS and CDR2 YYEKEE (reference sequence). Between the trimmed V and J ends, which lost 0 bases and 7 bases, there was a span of 10 bases. The CDR3 is 14 amino acids. CDR3 residues: CASSLAGPDGELFF. CDR3 sequence (DNA): TGTGCCAGCAGCTTGGCGGGGCCGGACGGGGAGCTGTTTTTT.

The chain combines TRBV3-1 (or the pseudogene TRBV3-2) with TRBJ1-2, with a weak D call TRBD1 (5 bases). CDR1 is LGHDT and CDR2 is YNNKEL in the germline V gene (reference sequence). This CDR3 has 15 residues. Trimming shortened V by 0 bases and J by 8 bases, and 16 bases separated the two germline ends. CDR3 in amino acids: CASSQERSQGEGYTF. The CDR3 nucleotides are TGTGCCAGCAGCCAAGAGAGGTCCCAGGGTGAGGGCTACACCTTC.

The CDR3 reads CSVEPRPAGWDGYTF. The CDR3 DNA follows: TGCAGCGTTGAACCCCGCCCCGCAGGGTGGGACGGCTACACCTTC. The V call is TRBV29-1, the J call TRBJ1-2; D possibly corresponds to TRBD1 (5 bases). CDR1 and CDR2 (germline): SQVTM, ANQGSEA. Between the trimmed V and J ends, which lost 2 bases and 8 bases, there was a span of 21 bases. This CDR3 contains 15 residues.

This chain connects TRBV5-1 to TRBJ2-1; D is unresolved. Germline assignment: CDR1 SGHRS and CDR2 YFSETQ. This CDR3 has 11 residues. V lost 2 bases to trimming and J lost 9 bases, with 6 bases between them. The CDR3 DNA reads TGCGCCAGCAGCTTCGAGTTTGAGCAGTTCTTC. Its protein product is CASSFEFEQFF.

The chain combines TRBV7-8 with TRBJ2-4, with D tentatively TRBD1 (5 bases). Trimming removed 2 bases from V and 1 base from J, with 12 bases in between. The CDR3 has 16 residues. Germline CDR1 is SGHVS and CDR2 is FQNEAQ. CDR3 in amino acids: CASSLKAAGAKNIQYF. For the CDR3, the DNA is TGTGCCAGCAGCTTAAAGGCCGCAGGGGCCAAAAACATTCAGTACTTC.

The rearrangement uses TRBV24-1 and TRBJ2-3; D remains ambiguous. Trimming stripped 5 bases from V and 1 base from J, with 27 bases between. Germline V CDR1 and CDR2: KGHDR, SFDVKD. This CDR3 region has 20 residues. CDR3: CATSGRVGGIAPDGTDTQYF. Here the CDR3 DNA reads TGTGCCACCAGTGGGCGAGTGGGCGGAATCGCTCCCGACGGCACAGATACGCAGTATTTT.

The sample holds one count of this clone. The V gene is TRBV6-1, the J gene TRBJ2-5, with 8 nucleotides matching TRBD1. Germline CDR1 MNHNS, CDR2 SASEGT. Unmatched junction bases numbered 2, after V lost 1 base and J lost 4 bases. The CDR3 loop spans 14 amino acids. The CDR3 protein is CASSEGTGRETQYF. CDR3 bases: TGTGCCAGCAGTGAAGGGACAGGGAGAGAGACCCAGTACTTC.

This CDR3 reads CATSDLRIKPGQGPQDNEQFF. CDR3 coding DNA: TGTGCCACCAGTGATTTGCGGATAAAACCGGGACAGGGACCCCAGGACAATGAGCAGTTCTTC. The V gene is TRBV24-1, the J gene TRBJ2-1, with 9 bases aligning to TRBD1. V was clipped by 0 bases and J by 5 bases; unmatched bases: 19. Germline-derived CDR1 and CDR2 are KGHDR and SFDVKD. This CDR3 comprises 21 residues.

This chain uses TRBV19 with TRBJ1-2, with D unclear. This CDR3 contains 15 residues. The V gene lost 6 bases and the J gene lost 2 bases, with 16 bases spanning the gap. Germline assignment: CDR1 LNHDA and CDR2 SQIVND (reference sequence). This CDR3 is CASSPPPRENYGYTF. The CDR3 DNA reads as TGTGCCAGTAGCCCTCCCCCCCGCGAAAACTATGGCTACACCTTC.

This chain joins TRBV7-3 and TRBJ2-1; 11 bases fit TRBD2. Germline V gene sequence: CDR1 SGHTA, CDR2 FQGTGA. V was pared by 4 bases and J by 5 bases, with 7 bases of the junction left unmatched. This CDR3 region has 16 residues. The CDR3 region has the DNA TGTGCCAGCAGCTCCAGACTAGCGGGGAACCACAATGAGCAGTTCTTC. Its protein is CASSSRLAGNHNEQFF.

The chain links TRBV7-2 to TRBJ1-3; no clear D. CDR3 length equals 14 residues. CDR1 and CDR2 (germline): SGHTA, FQGNSA. Trimming cost V 5 bases and J 0 bases, with 8 bases left between them. CDR3 protein: CASSLGISGNTIYF. The CDR3 DNA sequence: TGTGCCAGCAGCCTCGGGATCTCTGGAAACACCATATATTTT.

The chain employs TRBV27 and TRBJ2-2; perhaps TRBD2 as D (5 bases). The CDR3 contains 14 residues. Trimming removed 5 bases at V and 2 bases at J, with 9 bases between. Germline lookup yields CDR1 MNHEY and CDR2 SMNVEV (reference sequence). CDR3 amino acids: CASSRGENTGELFF. The CDR3 DNA reads as TGTGCCAGCAGTCGGGGAGAAAACACCGGGGAGCTGTTTTTT.

This chain links TRBV28 with TRBJ1-2; D perhaps matches TRBD1 (5 bases). This CDR3 contains 14 residues. Germline loops: CDR1 MDHEN, CDR2 SYDVKM. The ends were cut back, 6 bases at V and 4 bases at J, with 15 bases in the middle. The CDR3 here is CASRAQGDVYGYTF. The CDR3 DNA sequence: TGTGCCAGCAGAGCCCAGGGAGATGTCTATGGCTACACCTTC.

This clone was recorded only once. The gene calls are TRBV7-2 and TRBJ2-1; 13 positions match TRBD2. Germline V gene sequence: CDR1 SGHTA, CDR2 FQGNSA. The CDR3 is made up of 15 amino acids. Unmatched junction bases numbered 7, after V lost 4 bases and J lost 10 bases. CDR3 nucleotides: TGTGCCAGCAGCTCTACTAGCGGGGGGGCATTGGAGCAGTTCTTC. Protein: CASSSTSGGALEQFF.

CDR3 protein: CASSLMGQTYEQYF. DNA for the CDR3: TGTGCCAGCAGCTTAATGGGACAGACCTACGAGCAGTACTTC. This chain joins TRBV7-9 and TRBJ2-7; 7 bases match TRBD1. From germline, CDR1 is SEHNR and CDR2 FQNEAQ (reference sequence). Trimming removed 2 bases from V and 2 bases from J; junction bases left unmatched: 3. The CDR3 is 14 amino acids. Full variable domain (missing parts from reference TRBV7-9 and TRBJ2-7): DTGVSQNPRHKITKRGQNVTFRCDPISEHNRLYWYRQTLGQGPEFLTYFQNEAQLEKSRLLSDRFSAERPKGSFSTLEIQRTEQGDSAMYLCASSLMGQTYEQYFGPGTRLTVT.